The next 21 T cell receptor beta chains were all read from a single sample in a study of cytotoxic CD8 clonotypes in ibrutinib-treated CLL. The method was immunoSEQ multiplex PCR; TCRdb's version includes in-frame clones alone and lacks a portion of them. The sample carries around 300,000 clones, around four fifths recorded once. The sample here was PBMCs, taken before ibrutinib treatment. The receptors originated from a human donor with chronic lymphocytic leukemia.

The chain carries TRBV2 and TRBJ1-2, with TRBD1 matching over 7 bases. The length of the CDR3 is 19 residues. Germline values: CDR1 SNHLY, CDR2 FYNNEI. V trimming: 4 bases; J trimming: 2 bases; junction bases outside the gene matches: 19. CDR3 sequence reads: CASSAHSLSGQVLNYGYTF. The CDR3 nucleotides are TGTGCCAGCAGTGCCCATTCCCTATCTGGACAGGTGTTAAACTATGGCTACACCTTC.

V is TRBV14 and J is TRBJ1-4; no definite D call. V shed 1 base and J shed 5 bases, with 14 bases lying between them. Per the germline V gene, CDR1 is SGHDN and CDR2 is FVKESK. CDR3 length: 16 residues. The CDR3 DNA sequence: TGTGCCAGCAGCCAAGGCGAGATGTTCGGGAATGAAAAACTGTTTTTT. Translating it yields CASSQGEMFGNEKLFF.

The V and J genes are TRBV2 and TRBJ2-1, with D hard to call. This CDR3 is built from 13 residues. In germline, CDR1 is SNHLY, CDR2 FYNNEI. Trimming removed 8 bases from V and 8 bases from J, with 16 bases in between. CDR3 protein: CASEPLLADEQFF. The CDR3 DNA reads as TGTGCCAGCGAGCCGTTGCTGGCGGATGAGCAGTTCTTC.

The CDR3 nucleotides read TGCAGCGTTGATGTAGGGCGCCGTGGCGAGCAGTACTTC. This translates into CSVDVGRRGEQYF. The gene calls are TRBV29-1 and TRBJ2-7; D is ambiguous. Trimming cost V 3 bases and J 6 bases, with 15 bases left between them. Germline assignment: CDR1 SQVTM and CDR2 ANQGSEA. The CDR3 has 13 residues.

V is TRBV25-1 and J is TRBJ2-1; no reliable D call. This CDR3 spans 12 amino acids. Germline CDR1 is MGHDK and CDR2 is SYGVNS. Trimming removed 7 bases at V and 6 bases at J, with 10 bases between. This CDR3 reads CASTVGGNEQFF. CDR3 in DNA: TGTGCCAGCACGGTGGGCGGCAATGAGCAGTTCTTC.

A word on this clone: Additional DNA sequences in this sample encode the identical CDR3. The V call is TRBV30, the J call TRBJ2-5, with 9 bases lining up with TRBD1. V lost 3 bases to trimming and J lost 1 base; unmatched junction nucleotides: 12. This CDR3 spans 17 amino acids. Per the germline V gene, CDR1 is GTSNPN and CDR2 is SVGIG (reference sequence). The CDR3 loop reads CAWRGGTGRHPQETQYF. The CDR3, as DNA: TGTGCCTGGAGGGGTGGGACAGGGAGGCACCCCCAAGAGACCCAGTACTTC. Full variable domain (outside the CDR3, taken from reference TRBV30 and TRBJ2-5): SQTIHQWPATLVQPVGSPLSLECTVEGTSNPNLYWYRQAAGRGLQLLFYSVGIGQISSEVPQNLSASRPQDRQFILSSKKLLLSDSGFYLCAWRGGTGRHPQETQYFGPGTRLLVL.

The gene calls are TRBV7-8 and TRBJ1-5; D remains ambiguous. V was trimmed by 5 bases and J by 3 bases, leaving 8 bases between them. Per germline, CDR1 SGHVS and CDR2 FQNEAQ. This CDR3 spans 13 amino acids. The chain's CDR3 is CASSPSLNQPQHF. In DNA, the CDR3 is TGTGCCAGCAGCCCTAGTCTCAATCAGCCCCAGCATTTT.

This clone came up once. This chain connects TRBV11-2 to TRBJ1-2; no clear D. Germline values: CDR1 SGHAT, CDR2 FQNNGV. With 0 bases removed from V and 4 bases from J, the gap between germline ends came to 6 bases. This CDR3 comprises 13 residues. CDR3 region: CASSLEVTYGYTF. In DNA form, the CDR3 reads TGTGCCAGCAGCTTAGAGGTCACCTATGGCTACACCTTC.

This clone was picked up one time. The CDR3 region is CASSSLTPRADTQYF. The CDR3 DNA reads as TGTGCCAGCTCATCATTGACCCCGAGGGCAGATACGCAGTATTTT. This sequence joins TRBV18 and TRBJ2-3; weak D call: TRBD2 (5 bases). V lost 5 bases to trimming and J lost 4 bases, with 16 bases between them. The CDR3 sequence is 15 residues long. Germline V gene lookup returns CDR1 KGHSH and CDR2 LQKENI.

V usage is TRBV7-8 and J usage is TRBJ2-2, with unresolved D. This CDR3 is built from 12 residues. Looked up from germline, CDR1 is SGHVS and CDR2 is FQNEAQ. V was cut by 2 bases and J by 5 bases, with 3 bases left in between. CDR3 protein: CASSLMTGELFF. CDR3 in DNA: TGTGCCAGCAGCTTAATGACCGGGGAGCTGTTTTTT.

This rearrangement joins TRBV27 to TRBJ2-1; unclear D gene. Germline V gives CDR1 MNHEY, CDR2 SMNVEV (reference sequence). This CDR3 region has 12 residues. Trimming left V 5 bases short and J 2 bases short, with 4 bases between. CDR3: CASSPTYNEQFF. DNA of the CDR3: TGTGCCAGCAGTCCAACCTACAATGAGCAGTTCTTC.

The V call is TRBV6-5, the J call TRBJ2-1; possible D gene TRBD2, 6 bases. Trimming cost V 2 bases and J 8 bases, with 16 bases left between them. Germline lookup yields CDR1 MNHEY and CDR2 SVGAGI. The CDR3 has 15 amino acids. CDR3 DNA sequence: TGTGCCAGCAGTTACGCGGTAGCGGTAAGCGATGAGCAGTTCTTC. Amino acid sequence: CASSYAVAVSDEQFF.

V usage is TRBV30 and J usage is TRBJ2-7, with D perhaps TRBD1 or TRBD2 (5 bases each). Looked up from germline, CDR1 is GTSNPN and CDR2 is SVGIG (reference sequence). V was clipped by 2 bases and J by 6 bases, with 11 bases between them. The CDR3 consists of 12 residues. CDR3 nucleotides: TGTGCCTGGAGTCCCTCGGGGCCCGAGCAGTACTTC. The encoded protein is CAWSPSGPEQYF.

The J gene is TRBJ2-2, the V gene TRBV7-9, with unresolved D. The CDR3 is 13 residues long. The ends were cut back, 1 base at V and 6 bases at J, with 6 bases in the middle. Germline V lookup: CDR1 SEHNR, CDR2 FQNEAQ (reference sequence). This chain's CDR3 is CASSLGLAGELFF. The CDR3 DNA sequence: TGTGCCAGCAGCTTAGGTCTCGCCGGGGAGCTGTTTTTT.

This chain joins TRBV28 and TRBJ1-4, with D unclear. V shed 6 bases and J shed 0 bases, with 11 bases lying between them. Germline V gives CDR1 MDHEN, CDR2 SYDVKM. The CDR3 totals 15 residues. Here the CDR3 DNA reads TGTGCCAGCAGGTGGGCGGGCCCAACTAATGAAAAACTGTTTTTT. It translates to CASRWAGPTNEKLFF. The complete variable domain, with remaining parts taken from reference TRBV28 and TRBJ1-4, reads DVKVTQSSRYLVKRTGEKVFLECVQDMDHENMFWYRQDPGLGLRLIYFSYDVKMKEKGDIPEGYSVSREKKERFSLILESASTNQTSMYLCASRWAGPTNEKLFFGSGTQLSVL.

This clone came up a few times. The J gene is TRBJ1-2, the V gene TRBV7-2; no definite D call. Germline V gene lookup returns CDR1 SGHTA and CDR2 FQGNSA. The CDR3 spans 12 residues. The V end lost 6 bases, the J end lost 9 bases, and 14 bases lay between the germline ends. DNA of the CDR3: TGTGCCAGCAGTTCCCAGAGGGCCCGCTACACCTTC. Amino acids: CASSSQRARYTF.

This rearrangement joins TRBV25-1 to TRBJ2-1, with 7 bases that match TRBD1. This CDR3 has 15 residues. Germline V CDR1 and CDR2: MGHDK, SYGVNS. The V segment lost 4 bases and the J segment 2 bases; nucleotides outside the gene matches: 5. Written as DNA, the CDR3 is TGTGCCAGCAGTGCCCGGGACAGAGCCTACAATGAGCAGTTCTTC. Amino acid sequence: CASSARDRAYNEQFF.

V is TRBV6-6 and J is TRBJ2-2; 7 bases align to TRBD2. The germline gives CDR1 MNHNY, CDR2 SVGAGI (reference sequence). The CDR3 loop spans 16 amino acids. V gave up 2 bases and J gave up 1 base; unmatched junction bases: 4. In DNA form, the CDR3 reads TGTGCCAGCAGTTACCTGGGAGGGAGGAACACCGGGGAGCTGTTTTTT. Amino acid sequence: CASSYLGGRNTGELFF.

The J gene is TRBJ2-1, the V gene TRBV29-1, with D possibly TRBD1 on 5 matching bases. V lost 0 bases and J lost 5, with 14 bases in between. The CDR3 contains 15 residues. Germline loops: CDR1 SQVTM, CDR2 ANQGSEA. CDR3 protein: CSVEDDSVANNEQFF. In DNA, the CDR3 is TGCAGCGTTGAAGATGACAGCGTCGCTAACAATGAGCAGTTCTTC.

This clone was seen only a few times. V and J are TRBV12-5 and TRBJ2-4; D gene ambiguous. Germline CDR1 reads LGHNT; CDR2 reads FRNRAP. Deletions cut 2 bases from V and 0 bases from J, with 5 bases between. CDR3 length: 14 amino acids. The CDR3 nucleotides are TGTGCTAGTGGTTTGTCCTTAGCCAAAAACATTCAGTACTTC. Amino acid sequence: CASGLSLAKNIQYF.

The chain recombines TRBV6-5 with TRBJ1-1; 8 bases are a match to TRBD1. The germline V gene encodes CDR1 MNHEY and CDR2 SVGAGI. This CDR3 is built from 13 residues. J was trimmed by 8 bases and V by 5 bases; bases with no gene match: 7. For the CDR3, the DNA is TGTGCCAGCAGTAACCCGGGACAGGAAGAAGCTTTCTTT. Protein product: CASSNPGQEEAFF.